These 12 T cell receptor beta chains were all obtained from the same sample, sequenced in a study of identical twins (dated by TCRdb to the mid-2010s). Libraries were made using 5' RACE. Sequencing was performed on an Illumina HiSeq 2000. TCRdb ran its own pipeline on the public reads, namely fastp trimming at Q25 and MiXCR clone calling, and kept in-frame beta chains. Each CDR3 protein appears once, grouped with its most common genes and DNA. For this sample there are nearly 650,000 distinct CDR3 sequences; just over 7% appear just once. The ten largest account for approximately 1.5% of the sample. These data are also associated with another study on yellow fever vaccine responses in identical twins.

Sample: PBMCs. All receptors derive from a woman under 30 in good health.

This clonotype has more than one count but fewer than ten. The CDR3 here is CSARVVGSISDTQYF. Here the CDR3 DNA reads TGCAGTGCTAGAGTCGTTGGCAGCATTTCAGATACGCAGTATTTT. The gene calls are TRBV20-1 and TRBJ2-3; D remains unclear. The ends were cut back, 1 base at V and 4 bases at J, with 15 bases in the middle. The CDR3 covers 15 residues. CDR1 and CDR2 (germline): DFQATT, SNEGSKA (reference sequence).

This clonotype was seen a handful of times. The CDR3 spells CASSPRGANGYTF. CDR3 DNA sequence: TGTGCCAGCAGTCCTCGGGGGGCGAATGGCTACACCTTC. The chain joins TRBV12-3 or TRBV12-4 to TRBJ1-2; tentatively, D is TRBD1 (6 bases). The CDR3 runs 13 residues. The ends were cut back, 5 bases at V and 6 bases at J, with 13 bases in the middle.

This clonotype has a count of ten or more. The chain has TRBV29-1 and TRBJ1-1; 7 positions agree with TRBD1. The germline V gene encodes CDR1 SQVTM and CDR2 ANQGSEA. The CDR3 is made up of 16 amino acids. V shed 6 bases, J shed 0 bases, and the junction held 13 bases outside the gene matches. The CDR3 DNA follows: TGCAGCGTCGATCCAGGGGGTCAGAGATTGAACACTGAAGCTTTCTTT. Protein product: CSVDPGGQRLNTEAFF. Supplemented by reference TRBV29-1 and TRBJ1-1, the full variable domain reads SAVISQKPSRDICQRGTSLTIQCQVDSQVTMMFWYRQQPGQSLTLIATANQGSEATYESGFVIDKFPISRPNLTFSTLTVSNMSPEDSSIYLCSVDPGGQRLNTEAFFGQGTRLTVV.

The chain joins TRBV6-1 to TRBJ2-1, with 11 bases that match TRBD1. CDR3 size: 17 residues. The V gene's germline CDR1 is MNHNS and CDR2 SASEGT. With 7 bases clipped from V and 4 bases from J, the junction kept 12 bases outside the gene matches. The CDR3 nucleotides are TGTGCCAGCACTGCGCATTCCGGGACAGGGGGATACAATGAGCAGTTCTTC. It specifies CASTAHSGTGGYNEQFF.

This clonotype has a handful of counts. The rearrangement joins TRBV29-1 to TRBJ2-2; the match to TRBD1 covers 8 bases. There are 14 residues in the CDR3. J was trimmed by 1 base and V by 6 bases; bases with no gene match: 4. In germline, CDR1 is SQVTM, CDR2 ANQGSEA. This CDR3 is CSVPGTGNTGELFF. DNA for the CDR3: TGCAGCGTCCCCGGGACAGGGAACACCGGGGAGCTGTTTTTT.

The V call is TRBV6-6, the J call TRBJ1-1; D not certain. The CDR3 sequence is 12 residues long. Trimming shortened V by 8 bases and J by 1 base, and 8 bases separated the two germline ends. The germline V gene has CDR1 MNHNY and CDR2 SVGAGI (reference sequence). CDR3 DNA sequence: TGTGCCAGCGCACAGTCGAACACTGAAGCTTTCTTT. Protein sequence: CASAQSNTEAFF.

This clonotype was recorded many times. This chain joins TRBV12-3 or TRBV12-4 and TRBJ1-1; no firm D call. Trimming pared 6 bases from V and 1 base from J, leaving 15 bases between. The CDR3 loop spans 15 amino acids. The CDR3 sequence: CASRNPAFKNTEAFF. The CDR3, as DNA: TGTGCCAGCAGAAACCCAGCGTTTAAGAACACTGAAGCTTTCTTT.

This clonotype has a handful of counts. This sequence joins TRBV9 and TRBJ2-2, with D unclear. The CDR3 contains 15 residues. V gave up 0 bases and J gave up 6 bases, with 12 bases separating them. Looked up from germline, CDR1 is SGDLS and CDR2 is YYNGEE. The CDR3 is CASSVARSGAGELFF. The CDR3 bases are TGTGCCAGCAGCGTAGCCCGCTCCGGCGCCGGGGAGCTGTTTTTT.

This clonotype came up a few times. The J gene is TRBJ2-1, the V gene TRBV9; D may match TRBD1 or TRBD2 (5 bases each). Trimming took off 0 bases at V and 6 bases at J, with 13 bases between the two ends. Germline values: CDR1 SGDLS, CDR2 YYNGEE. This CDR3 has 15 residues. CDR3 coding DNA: TGTGCCAGCAGCGTAGTCGGGACCCCGGCCAATGAGCAGTTCTTC. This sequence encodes CASSVVGTPANEQFF.

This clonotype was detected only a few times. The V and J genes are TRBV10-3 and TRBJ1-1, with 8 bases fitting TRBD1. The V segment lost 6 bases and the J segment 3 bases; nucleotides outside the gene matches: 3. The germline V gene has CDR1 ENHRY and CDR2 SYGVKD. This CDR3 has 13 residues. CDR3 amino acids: CAIREDRDTEAFF. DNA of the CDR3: TGTGCCATCAGAGAGGACAGGGACACTGAAGCTTTCTTT.

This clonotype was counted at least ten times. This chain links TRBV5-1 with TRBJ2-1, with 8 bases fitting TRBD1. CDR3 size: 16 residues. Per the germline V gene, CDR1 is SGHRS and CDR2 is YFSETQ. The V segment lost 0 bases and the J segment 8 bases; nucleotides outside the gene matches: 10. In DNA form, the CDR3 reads TGCGCCAGCAGCTTGGTTTCGGGACAGGTGGGAGATGAGCAGTTCTTC. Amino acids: CASSLVSGQVGDEQFF.

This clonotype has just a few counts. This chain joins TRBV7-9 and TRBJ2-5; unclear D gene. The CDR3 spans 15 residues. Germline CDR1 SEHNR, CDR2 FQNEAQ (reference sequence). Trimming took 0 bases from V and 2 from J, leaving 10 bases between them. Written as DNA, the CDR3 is TGTGCCAGCAGCTTAGCGGGTCCGACTCAAGAGACCCAGTACTTC. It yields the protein CASSLAGPTQETQYF.